Listed below are T cell receptor beta chains from one sample, sequenced in a study of CD8 T cells in ankylosing spondylitis. TCRdb re-derived calls from the 5' RACE reads in MiXCR, one entry per CDR3 protein. The sample lists about 250,000 distinct CDR3 sequences, 32% occurring once. Sequenced: blood, either unsorted or a sorted T cell fraction (not recorded which). All receptors derive from a male donor with ankylosing spondylitis or in good health (not recorded which). Both conserved end residues are part of each CDR3. D genes are given only for firm matches. Not all rows give a size; the values are once, few, many and, for expanded clones, a class.

j_gene: TRBJ2-5
v_gene: TRBV20-1
d_gene: -
abundance: -
CDR3nt: TGCAGTGCTAGGGATGGACTATACGGCCAAGAGACCCAGTACTTC
CDR3aa: CSARDGLYGQETQYF

j_gene: TRBJ1-1
v_gene: TRBV6-1
d_gene: TRBD1
abundance: few
CDR3nt: TGTGCCAGCAGGCAGGGGGCGAAGATCGGCACTGAAGCTTTCTTT
CDR3aa: CASRQGAKIGTEAFF

j_gene: TRBJ1-1
v_gene: TRBV5-5
d_gene: -
abundance: few
CDR3nt: TGTGCCAGCAGCTCGAGGTGGAGTACTGAAGCTTTCTTT
CDR3aa: CASSSRWSTEAFF

j_gene: TRBJ2-7
v_gene: TRBV20-1
d_gene: -
abundance: -
CDR3nt: TGCAGTGCTAGAGGGGAGAGTGATCGACCTACCCTCTACGAGCAGTACTTC
CDR3aa: CSARGESDRPTLYEQYF

j_gene: TRBJ1-1
v_gene: TRBV27
d_gene: TRBD1
abundance: -
CDR3nt: TGTGCCAGCAGTCCAGACAGGGGTGGCACTGAAGCTTTCTTT
CDR3aa: CASSPDRGGTEAFF

j_gene: TRBJ2-5
v_gene: TRBV28
d_gene: -
abundance: -
CDR3nt: TGTGCCAGCAGTTTAGGCCGGTGGGAGACTCAGTACTTC
CDR3aa: CASSLGRWETQYF

j_gene: TRBJ2-1
v_gene: TRBV29-1
d_gene: -
abundance: few
CDR3nt: TGCAGCGTTGATCTCGTGGCGGGGTTCAGTGAGCAGTTCTTC
CDR3aa: CSVDLVAGFSEQFF

j_gene: TRBJ1-2
v_gene: TRBV28
d_gene: -
abundance: -
CDR3nt: TGTGCCAGCAGTCGGGCCGCCAGGGGCTATGGCTACACCTTC
CDR3aa: CASSRAARGYGYTF

j_gene: TRBJ2-3
v_gene: TRBV29-1
d_gene: -
abundance: -
CDR3nt: TGCAGCGTATGGATAGACACAGATACGCAGTATTTT
CDR3aa: CSVWIDTDTQYF

j_gene: TRBJ2-3
v_gene: TRBV12-3/TRBV12-4
d_gene: -
abundance: few
CDR3nt: TGTGCCAGCAGTTTACAGAGAGCGGTGGATACGCAGTATTTT
CDR3aa: CASSLQRAVDTQYF

j_gene: TRBJ2-1
v_gene: TRBV7-2
d_gene: TRBD2
abundance: few
CDR3nt: TGTGCCAGCAGACGACTAGCGGGGGGGCTATCCTACAATGAGCAGTTCTTC
CDR3aa: CASRRLAGGLSYNEQFF

j_gene: TRBJ2-7
v_gene: TRBV6-1
d_gene: TRBD2
abundance: few
CDR3nt: TGTGCCAGCAGTCCTAGCGGGGAAAGCTCCTACGAGCAGTACTTC
CDR3aa: CASSPSGESSYEQYF

j_gene: TRBJ2-3
v_gene: TRBV7-6
d_gene: -
abundance: -
CDR3nt: TGTGCCAGCAGCTCGACCCACTCCACAGATACGCAGTATTTT
CDR3aa: CASSSTHSTDTQYF

j_gene: TRBJ2-2
v_gene: TRBV20-1
d_gene: -
abundance: -
CDR3nt: TGCAGTGCTAGAGGGGACCTAAACACCGGGGAGCTGTTCTTT
CDR3aa: CSARGDLNTGELFF

j_gene: TRBJ2-7
v_gene: TRBV20-1
d_gene: -
abundance: -
CDR3nt: TGCAGTGCTGCCCAACGAGTTGGCGAGCAGTACTTC
CDR3aa: CSAAQRVGEQYF

j_gene: TRBJ1-5
v_gene: TRBV20-1
d_gene: -
abundance: -
CDR3nt: TGCAGTGCTAGTCGCAGAAATCAGCCCCAGCATTTT
CDR3aa: CSASRRNQPQHF

j_gene: TRBJ1-1
v_gene: TRBV7-2
d_gene: -
abundance: -
CDR3nt: TGTGCCAGCAGCTCGGTACCGGGGGGCACTGAAGCTTTCTTT
CDR3aa: CASSSVPGGTEAFF

j_gene: TRBJ1-6
v_gene: TRBV7-2
d_gene: -
abundance: many
CDR3nt: TGTGCCAGCAGCTTAGTAGGCTCCTATAATTCACCCCTCCACTTT
CDR3aa: CASSLVGSYNSPLHF

j_gene: TRBJ1-2
v_gene: TRBV3-1
d_gene: -
abundance: -
CDR3nt: TGTGCCAGCAGCCAAGATTCCGGCAGGGGAAGTGGCTACACCTTC
CDR3aa: CASSQDSGRGSGYTF

j_gene: TRBJ2-7
v_gene: TRBV20-1
d_gene: -
abundance: few
CDR3nt: TGCAGTGCTTCCAGGGTTCTCGACGAGCAGTACTTC
CDR3aa: CSASRVLDEQYF

j_gene: TRBJ2-7
v_gene: TRBV20-1
d_gene: TRBD1
abundance: -
CDR3nt: TGCAGTGCTAGAGATGGGGCAGGGGGATCCTACGAGCAGTACTTC
CDR3aa: CSARDGAGGSYEQYF

j_gene: TRBJ2-5
v_gene: TRBV4-1
d_gene: -
abundance: few
CDR3nt: TGCGCCAGCAGCCAATCCCAAGGAAGGGATTCTAGGGAGACCCAGTACTTC
CDR3aa: CASSQSQGRDSRETQYF

j_gene: TRBJ2-3
v_gene: TRBV6-5
d_gene: TRBD2
abundance: -
CDR3nt: TGTGCCAGCAGTTCGAGTACCCGGACTAGCGGAATCACAGATACGCAGTATTTT
CDR3aa: CASSSSTRTSGITDTQYF

j_gene: TRBJ2-3
v_gene: TRBV13
d_gene: -
abundance: -
CDR3nt: TGTGCCAGCAGCTTACCGACGGACACAGATACGCAGTATTTT
CDR3aa: CASSLPTDTDTQYF

j_gene: TRBJ1-1
v_gene: TRBV20-1
d_gene: TRBD1
abundance: -
CDR3nt: TGCAGTGCTTCACAGGGGAGCACTGAAGCTTTCTTT
CDR3aa: CSASQGSTEAFF

j_gene: TRBJ1-5
v_gene: TRBV29-1
d_gene: TRBD1
abundance: few
CDR3nt: TGCAGCGTTGCAGGGGGCCTTAGCAATCAGCCCCAGCATTTT
CDR3aa: CSVAGGLSNQPQHF